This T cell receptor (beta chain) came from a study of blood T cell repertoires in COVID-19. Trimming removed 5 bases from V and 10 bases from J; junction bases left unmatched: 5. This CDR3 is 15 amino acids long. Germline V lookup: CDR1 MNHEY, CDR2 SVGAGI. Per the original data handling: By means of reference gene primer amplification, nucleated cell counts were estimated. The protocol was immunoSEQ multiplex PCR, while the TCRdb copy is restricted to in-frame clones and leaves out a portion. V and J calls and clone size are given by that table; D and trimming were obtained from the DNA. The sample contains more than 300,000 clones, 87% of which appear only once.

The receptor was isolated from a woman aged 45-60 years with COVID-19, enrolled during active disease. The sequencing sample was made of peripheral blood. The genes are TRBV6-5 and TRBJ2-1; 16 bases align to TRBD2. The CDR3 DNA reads TGTGCCAGCAGTCGGGGACTAGCGGGAGGGGGAGAGCAGTTCTTC. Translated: CASSRGLAGGGEQFF.